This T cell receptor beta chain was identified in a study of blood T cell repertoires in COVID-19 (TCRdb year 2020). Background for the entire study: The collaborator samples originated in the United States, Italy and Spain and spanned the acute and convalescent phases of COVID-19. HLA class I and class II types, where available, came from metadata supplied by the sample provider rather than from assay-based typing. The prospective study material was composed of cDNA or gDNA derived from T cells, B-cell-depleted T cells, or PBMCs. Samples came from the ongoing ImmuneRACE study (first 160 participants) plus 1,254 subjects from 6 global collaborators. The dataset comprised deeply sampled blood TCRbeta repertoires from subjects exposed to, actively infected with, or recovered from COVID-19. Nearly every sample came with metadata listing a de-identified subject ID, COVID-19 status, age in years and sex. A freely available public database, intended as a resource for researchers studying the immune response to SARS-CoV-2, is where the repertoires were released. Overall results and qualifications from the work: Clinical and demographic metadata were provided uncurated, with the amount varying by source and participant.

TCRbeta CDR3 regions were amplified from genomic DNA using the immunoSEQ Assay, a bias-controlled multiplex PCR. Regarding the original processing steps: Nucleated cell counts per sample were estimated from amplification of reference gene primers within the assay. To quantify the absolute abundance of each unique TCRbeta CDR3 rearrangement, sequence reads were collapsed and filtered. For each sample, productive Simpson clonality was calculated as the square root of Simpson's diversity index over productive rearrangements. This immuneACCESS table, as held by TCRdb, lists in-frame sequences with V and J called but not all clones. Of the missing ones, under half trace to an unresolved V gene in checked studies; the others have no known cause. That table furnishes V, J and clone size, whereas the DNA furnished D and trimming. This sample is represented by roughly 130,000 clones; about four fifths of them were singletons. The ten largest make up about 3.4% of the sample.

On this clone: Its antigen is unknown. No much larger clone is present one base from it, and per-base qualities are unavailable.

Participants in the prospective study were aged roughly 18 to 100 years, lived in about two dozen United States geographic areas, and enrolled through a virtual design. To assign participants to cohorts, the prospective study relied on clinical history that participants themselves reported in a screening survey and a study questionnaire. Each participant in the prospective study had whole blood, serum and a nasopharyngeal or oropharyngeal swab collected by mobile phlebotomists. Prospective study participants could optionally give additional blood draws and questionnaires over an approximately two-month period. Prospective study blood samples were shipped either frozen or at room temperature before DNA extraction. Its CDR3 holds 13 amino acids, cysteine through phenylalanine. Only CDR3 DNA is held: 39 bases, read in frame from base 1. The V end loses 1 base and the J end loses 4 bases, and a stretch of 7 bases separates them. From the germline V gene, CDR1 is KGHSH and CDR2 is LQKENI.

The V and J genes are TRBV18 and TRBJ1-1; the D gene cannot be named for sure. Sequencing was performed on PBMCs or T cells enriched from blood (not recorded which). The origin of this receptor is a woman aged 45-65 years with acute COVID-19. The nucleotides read TGTGCCAGCTCACCACGGAGGTCCACTGAAGCTTTCTTT. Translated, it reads CASSPRRSTEAFF.